The 30 T cell receptor beta chains given below trace back to one sample, sequenced in a study of shared clonotypes between healthy human individuals. This table comes from immunoSEQ multiplex PCR, and its TCRdb copy is limited to in-frame clones, with some not included. The table lists roughly 2.5 million clones, approximately 92% of them singletons. The sample taken for sequencing was naive CD4+ T cells sorted from blood. Subset here: CD45RA+ positively selected. The receptors derive from a man younger than 35 in good health.

The chain's CDR3 is CSAPGGNEQFF. CDR3 bases: TGCAGTGCCCCGGGTGGCAATGAGCAGTTCTTC. The chain couples TRBV20-1 to TRBJ2-1, with no clear D. The length of the CDR3 is 11 residues. Trimming took 6 bases from V and 6 from J, leaving 9 bases between them. CDR1 and CDR2 (germline): DFQATT, SNEGSKA (reference sequence).

V gene TRBV15 combines with J gene TRBJ2-2; D is perhaps TRBD1 (6 bases). The V end was cut by 2 bases, the J end by 4 bases, with 8 bases between. The CDR3 extends over 14 amino acids. Looked up from germline, CDR1 is LNHNV and CDR2 is YYDKDF (reference sequence). The CDR3 DNA reads TGTGCCACCAGCAGAAACAGGGTCACCGGGGAGCTGTTTTTT. It codes for CATSRNRVTGELFF.

The V gene is TRBV4-2, the J gene TRBJ1-1; 10 bases map to TRBD1. Germline V gives CDR1 LGHNA, CDR2 YNFKEQ. The J segment lost 3 bases and the V segment lost 8 bases, leaving 6 bases of the junction unmatched. This CDR3 has 14 amino acids. This CDR3 reads CASGRGQGDTEAFF. CDR3 nucleotide sequence: TGTGCCAGCGGACGCGGACAGGGGGACACTGAAGCTTTCTTT.

V gene TRBV6-5 combines with J gene TRBJ2-7, with no clear D. Per germline, CDR1 MNHEY and CDR2 SVGAGI. The V and J ends lost 0 bases and 0 bases respectively, with 9 bases between them. CDR3 size: 15 residues. CDR3 bases: TGTGCCAGCAGTTACTCGGGTTGGGGCTCCTACGAGCAGTACTTC. Translating it yields CASSYSGWGSYEQYF.

The chain is built from TRBV7-2 and TRBJ2-7; TRBD1 is a possible D gene (6 bases). This CDR3 contains 14 residues. Between the trimmed V and J ends, which lost 0 bases and 6 bases, there was a span of 12 bases. Per germline, CDR1 SGHTA and CDR2 FQGNSA. CDR3 sequence (DNA): TGTGCCAGCAGCTTAGCGGGGGCGCTCCGCGAGCAGTACTTC. Protein: CASSLAGALREQYF. The variable domain in full, completed from reference TRBV7-2 and TRBJ2-7, reads GAGVSQSPSNKVTEKGKDVELRCDPISGHTALYWYRQSLGQGLEFLIYFQGNSAPDKSGLPSDRFSAERTGGSVSTLTIQRTQQEDSAVYLCASSLAGALREQYFGPGTRLTVT.

The CDR3 sequence is CASSYGASNYGYTF. CDR3 nucleotide sequence: TGTGCCAGCAGTTACGGGGCCTCTAACTATGGCTACACCTTC. The V gene is TRBV6-6, the J gene TRBJ1-2, with a tentative D call TRBD1 (5 bases). The CDR3 sequence is 14 residues long. V gave up 2 bases and J gave up 0 bases, with 7 bases separating them. CDR1 and CDR2 from the germline V gene are MNHNY and SVGAGI (reference sequence).

The chain has TRBV6-5 and TRBJ2-7, with 7 positions matching TRBD1. Germline values: CDR1 MNHEY, CDR2 SVGAGI. V gave up 6 bases and J gave up 2 bases; unmatched junction bases: 10. The CDR3 runs 15 residues. For the CDR3, the DNA is TGTGCCAGCAGCCTGACCCGGGACAGAACCTACGAGCAGTACTTC. Translation: CASSLTRDRTYEQYF.

This clone was seen more than once but under ten times. The sample has other DNA sequences that encode this CDR3 too. The rearrangement uses TRBV5-1 and TRBJ1-1; D is unresolved. The CDR3 is 14 residues long. Germline V lookup: CDR1 SGHRS, CDR2 YFSETQ. Trimming removed 0 bases at V and 1 base at J, with 7 bases between. CDR3 nucleotide sequence: TGCGCCAGCAGCTTGGGGGCACCGAACACTGAAGCTTTCTTT. Translated: CASSLGAPNTEAFF.

The rearrangement links TRBV7-8 to TRBJ1-4, with 8 bases lining up with TRBD1. Germline CDR1 and CDR2: SGHVS and FQNEAQ. The CDR3 consists of 14 residues. V dropped 5 bases and J dropped 7; count of bases not matched to a gene: 6. CDR3 coding DNA: TGTGCCAGCAGCCCGGCAGGGGGCCGTGAAAAACTGTTTTTT. Translation gives CASSPAGGREKLFF.

The chain recombines TRBV2 with TRBJ1-5; maybe TRBD1 (5 bases). Trimming removed 1 base at V and 3 bases at J, with 7 bases between. CDR3 length equals 14 residues. Germline CDR1 reads SNHLY; CDR2 reads FYNNEI. CDR3 protein: CASSEDRFNQPQHF. The DNA of the CDR3 is TGTGCCAGCAGTGAAGACAGGTTCAATCAGCCCCAGCATTTT.

As for this clone: Other DNA sequences in the same sample also yield this CDR3. This chain connects TRBV6-5 to TRBJ2-7; possibly TRBD1 for D (7 bases). V lost 7 bases and J lost 5, with 9 bases in between. The CDR3 runs to 11 residues. Germline lookup yields CDR1 MNHEY and CDR2 SVGAGI. CDR3 DNA sequence: TGTGCCAGCACCAGGGGGGACGAGCAGTACTTC. Translated: CASTRGDEQYF.

This sequence joins TRBV20-1 and TRBJ1-2, with no clear D. CDR3 size: 11 residues. Germline V gene sequence: CDR1 DFQATT, CDR2 SNEGSKA (reference sequence). V lost 8 bases, J lost 8 bases, and 15 bases lay in between. As DNA, the CDR3 is TGCAGTCGCTCCACGGGTAAGGGCTACACCTTC. It specifies CSRSTGKGYTF.

The genes are TRBV5-6 and TRBJ1-2; D not certain. Per the germline V gene, CDR1 is SGHDT and CDR2 is YYEEEE. V was clipped by 4 bases and J by 1 base, with 11 bases between them. This CDR3 region has 14 residues. CDR3 bases: TGTGCCAGCAGCCAAGAGGTCTTTAACTATGGCTACACCTTC. This gives the protein CASSQEVFNYGYTF.

In regard to this clone: Other DNA sequences from this sample encode an identical CDR3 as well. The genes are TRBV9 and TRBJ1-1; 7 bases map to TRBD1. The CDR3 contains 13 residues. Germline values: CDR1 SGDLS, CDR2 YYNGEE. J was trimmed by 2 bases and V by 3 bases; bases with no gene match: 1. The CDR3: CASSGQGNTEAFF. DNA of the CDR3: TGTGCCAGCAGCGGACAGGGTAACACTGAAGCTTTCTTT.

This clone was seen more than once but under ten times. The V and J genes are TRBV2 and TRBJ1-5; 8 bases line up with TRBD1. Germline CDR1 SNHLY, CDR2 FYNNEI. The CDR3 covers 14 residues. With V trimmed by 6 bases and J by 3 bases, 4 bases remained unmatched. The CDR3 spells CASSGQGINQPQHF. As DNA, the CDR3 is TGTGCCAGCAGCGGACAGGGAATCAATCAGCCCCAGCATTTT. The full variable domain, in which reference TRBV2 and TRBJ1-5 provide the parts outside the CDR3, is EPEVTQTPSHQVTQMGQEVILRCVPISNHLYFYWYRQILGQKVEFLVSFYNNEISEKSEIFDDQFSVERPDGSNFTLKIRSTKLEDSAMYFCASSGQGINQPQHFGDGTRLSIL.

The chain combines TRBV6-6 with TRBJ2-7; the match to TRBD1 covers 12 bases. The germline V gene encodes CDR1 MNHNY and CDR2 SVGAGI (reference sequence). V shed 2 bases, J shed 7 bases, and the junction held 6 bases outside the gene matches. The CDR3 contains 15 residues. DNA for the CDR3: TGTGCCAGCAGTTACCCGGGACAGGGGGCCAGGGAGCAGTACTTC. This encodes CASSYPGQGAREQYF.

The rearrangement joins TRBV7-2 to TRBJ1-1, with 10 nucleotides matching TRBD1. CDR1 and CDR2 (germline): SGHTA, FQGNSA. The CDR3 length is 15 residues. The V gene end was trimmed by 5 bases and the J gene end by 5 bases; junction bases not matched to a gene: 8. The DNA of the CDR3 is TGTGCCAGCAGCATGCTCCGGGACAGGGGAACTGAAGCTTTCTTT. This gives the protein CASSMLRDRGTEAFF.

The chain employs TRBV18 and TRBJ2-3; D unresolved. CDR1 is KGHSH, CDR2 LQKENI, per germline. Trimming cost V 8 bases and J 0 bases, with 9 bases left between them. The CDR3 consists of 13 residues. CDR3 region: CASPVASTDTQYF. The CDR3 DNA reads as TGTGCCAGCCCGGTCGCCAGCACAGATACGCAGTATTTT.

The V call is TRBV10-3, the J call TRBJ1-1; weak D call: TRBD1 (5 bases). The length of the CDR3 is 14 residues. V was trimmed by 6 bases and J by 1 base, leaving 12 bases between them. Germline V gene data show CDR1 as ENHRY and CDR2 as SYGVKD. The chain's CDR3 is CAISSDRPNTEAFF. CDR3 in DNA: TGTGCCATCAGCAGCGACAGACCGAACACTGAAGCTTTCTTT.

This sequence joins TRBV7-9 and TRBJ2-3, with TRBD1 as a possible D gene (5 bases). Looked up from germline, CDR1 is SEHNR and CDR2 is FQNEAQ (reference sequence). CDR3 length: 13 amino acids. Trimming took 3 bases from V and 4 from J, leaving 8 bases between them. The CDR3 DNA is TGTGCCAGCAGCTTTGCAGGGCCAGATACGCAGTATTTT. This sequence encodes CASSFAGPDTQYF.

J is TRBJ1-1 and V is TRBV19; D may be TRBD1 (5 bases). V lost 0 bases to trimming and J lost 5 bases, with 13 bases between them. Germline CDR1 LNHDA, CDR2 SQIVND (reference sequence). This CDR3 contains 15 residues. The chain's CDR3 is CASSIDGLRGTEAFF. In nucleotides, the CDR3 is TGTGCCAGTAGTATAGATGGACTTCGGGGGACTGAAGCTTTCTTT. Drawing the rest from reference TRBV19 and TRBJ1-1, the complete variable domain is DGGITQSPKYLFRKEGQNVTLSCEQNLNHDAMYWYRQDPGQGLRLIYYSQIVNDFQKGDIAEGYSVSREKKESFPLTVTSAQKNPTAFYLCASSIDGLRGTEAFFGQGTRLTVV.

The J gene is TRBJ2-7, the V gene TRBV25-1; 7 bases map to TRBD2. V gave up 5 bases and J gave up 6 bases; unmatched junction bases: 4. The CDR3 spans 12 residues. The germline V gene encodes CDR1 MGHDK and CDR2 SYGVNS. The CDR3 bases are TGTGCCAGCAGTCATTGGGAGGGCGAGCAGTACTTC. Encoded protein: CASSHWEGEQYF.

The chain couples TRBV7-9 to TRBJ2-1, with D possibly matching TRBD2 (6 bases). The CDR3 is 16 residues long. Germline CDR1 is SEHNR and CDR2 is FQNEAQ (reference sequence). The V gene lost 5 bases and the J gene lost 1 base, with 15 bases spanning the gap. The CDR3 is CASSPRGVGSYNEQFF. The CDR3 region has the DNA TGTGCCAGCAGCCCACGCGGGGTAGGGTCCTACAATGAGCAGTTCTTC.

Turning to this clone: The same CDR3 can be traced to other DNA sequences in this sample. This chain uses TRBV5-1 with TRBJ2-2; possible D gene TRBD2, 5 bases. V was clipped by 0 bases and J by 5 bases, with 8 bases between them. Per the germline V gene, CDR1 is SGHRS and CDR2 is YFSETQ. The CDR3 runs 14 residues. CDR3: CASSLAGVTGELFF. The CDR3 nucleotides read TGCGCCAGCAGCTTGGCCGGGGTTACCGGGGAGCTGTTTTTT. Variable domain in full (rest from reference TRBV5-1 and TRBJ2-2): KAGVTQTPRYLIKTRGQQVTLSCSPISGHRSVSWYQQTPGQGLQFLFEYFSETQRNKGNFPGRFSGRQFSNSRSEMNVSTLELGDSALYLCASSLAGVTGELFFGEGSRLTVL.

This chain links TRBV4-1 with TRBJ2-3; D is perhaps TRBD2 (6 bases). Germline CDR1 MGHRA, CDR2 YSYEKL. V shed 2 bases and J shed 6 bases, with 18 bases lying between them. CDR3 length: 16 amino acids. The CDR3 protein is CASSQPRGSLGDTQYF. The CDR3 DNA sequence: TGCGCCAGCAGCCAACCCCGGGGGAGCCTCGGGGATACGCAGTATTTT.

Of note for this clone: The sample contains more than one DNA sequence encoding this CDR3. The rearrangement links TRBV6-1 to TRBJ1-5; 7 bases agree with TRBD1. The CDR3 is 15 residues long. Per the germline V gene, CDR1 is MNHNS and CDR2 is SASEGT. Trimming at V came to 4 bases and at J to 0 bases, leaving 3 bases not matched to a gene. DNA of the CDR3: TGTGCCAGCAGTGGGGGACAGAGTAGCAATCAGCCCCAGCATTTT. It yields the protein CASSGGQSSNQPQHF.

The CDR3 DNA reads as TGCGCCAGCAGCACGGCCCCGGGACAGGGCACAGATACGCAGTATTTT. Its protein product is CASSTAPGQGTDTQYF. This rearrangement joins TRBV4-3 to TRBJ2-3, with TRBD1 identical over 8 bases. CDR1 is LGHNA, CDR2 YSLEER, per germline. Germline trimming cut 5 bases from V and 1 base from J; bases unmatched to any gene: 8. The CDR3 consists of 16 residues.

V is TRBV14 and J is TRBJ1-6, with D perhaps TRBD1 (5 bases). The CDR3 has 14 residues. Trimming took off 6 bases at V and 5 bases at J, with 11 bases between the two ends. From germline, CDR1 is SGHDN and CDR2 FVKESK. CDR3 region: CASRTGLHNSPLHF. In nucleotides, the CDR3 is TGTGCCAGCAGAACAGGCCTTCATAATTCACCCCTCCACTTT.

Written as DNA, the CDR3 is TGTGCCAGCAGTTACGGACTGTCACAAGAGACCCAGTACTTC. Its protein is CASSYGLSQETQYF. The chain has TRBV2 and TRBJ2-5, with D maybe TRBD2 (5 bases). V was pared by 5 bases and J by 2 bases, with 12 bases between. The CDR3 runs to 14 residues. Per the germline V gene, CDR1 is SNHLY and CDR2 is FYNNEI.

The rearrangement links TRBV5-4 to TRBJ2-5, with 7 bases lining up with TRBD1. Germline lookup yields CDR1 SGHNT and CDR2 YYREEE (reference sequence). There are 16 residues in the CDR3. The J segment lost 3 bases and the V segment lost 0 bases, leaving 8 bases of the junction unmatched. The CDR3 loop reads CASSLGAGTEKETQYF. The CDR3 DNA is TGTGCCAGCAGCTTGGGTGCTGGGACAGAAAAAGAGACCCAGTACTTC. The whole variable domain, remainder taken from reference TRBV5-4 and TRBJ2-5, is ETGVTQSPTHLIKTRGQQVTLRCSSQSGHNTVSWYQQALGQGPQFIFQYYREEENGRGNFPPRFSGLQFPNYSSELNVNALELDDSALYLCASSLGAGTEKETQYFGPGTRLLVL.